Following are 28 T cell receptor beta chains from one sample sequenced in a study of blood T cell repertoires in COVID-19. The data were produced by immunoSEQ multiplex PCR, yet TCRdb's version contains in-frame clones alone and is incomplete. The top ten hold around 7.8% of the sample, which has more than 250,000 clones, 84% seen once. Sequences were obtained from peripheral blood. The receptors were sampled from a human donor in a cohort sampled during active COVID-19.

This chain uses TRBV5-1 with TRBJ1-2; 9 nucleotides line up with TRBD1. CDR3 size: 12 residues. V trimming: 4 bases; J trimming: 8 bases; junction bases outside the gene matches: 3. Per germline, CDR1 SGHRS and CDR2 YFSETQ. This CDR3 is CASSTGGWGYTF. CDR3 DNA sequence: TGCGCCAGCAGCACAGGGGGCTGGGGCTACACCTTC.

The chain combines TRBV18 with TRBJ1-3; D is possibly TRBD1 (6 bases). Germline CDR1 and CDR2: KGHSH and LQKENI. V was clipped by 3 bases and J by 0 bases, with 15 bases between them. The CDR3 consists of 17 residues. CDR3 nucleotides: TGTGCCAGCTCACCCGTGACAGGCGCTAGCTCTGGAAACACCATATATTTT. This sequence encodes CASSPVTGASSGNTIYF.

J is TRBJ2-5 and V is TRBV5-4, with 9 bases aligning to TRBD2. The CDR3 spans 15 residues. The germline CDR1 and CDR2 sequences are SGHNT and YYREEE (reference sequence). V trimming: 4 bases; J trimming: 7 bases; junction bases outside the gene matches: 11. The CDR3 DNA reads as TGTGCCAGCAGCAGTCCGGGACTAGCACTTAGGACCCAGTACTTC. Its protein is CASSSPGLALRTQYF.

The chain has TRBV29-1 and TRBJ2-3; a weak D match, TRBD1 (6 bases). Germline CDR1 is SQVTM and CDR2 is ANQGSEA. This CDR3 is built from 16 residues. The V end lost 4 bases, the J end lost 1 base, and 18 bases lay between the germline ends. The CDR3 reads CSVAPPHRDGTDTQYF. The DNA for the CDR3 is TGCAGCGTTGCCCCACCGCACAGGGATGGCACAGATACGCAGTATTTT.

This clone was observed a few times. The genes are TRBV5-1 and TRBJ2-3; a weak D match, TRBD1 (6 bases). In germline, CDR1 is SGHRS, CDR2 YFSETQ. V lost 1 base, J lost 2 bases, and 11 bases lay in between. This CDR3 spans 15 amino acids. CDR3 nucleotide sequence: TGCGCCAGCAGCTTGAGGGGGATCGCCACAGATACGCAGTATTTT. Encoded protein: CASSLRGIATDTQYF.

The genes are TRBV27 and TRBJ2-5; 8 bases align to TRBD2. Per germline, CDR1 MNHEY and CDR2 SMNVEV (reference sequence). The CDR3 sequence is 15 residues long. V was pared by 6 bases and J by 4 bases, with 10 bases of the junction left unmatched. CDR3 sequence: CASSPGGGGVETQYF. CDR3 DNA: TGTGCCAGCAGCCCGGGGGGGGGAGGAGTAGAGACCCAGTACTTC.

This clone was detected only a few times. This sequence joins TRBV29-1 and TRBJ1-5, with 11 bases identical to TRBD1. This CDR3 comprises 14 residues. The V segment lost 5 bases and the J segment 5 bases; nucleotides outside the gene matches: 5. Germline loops: CDR1 SQVTM, CDR2 ANQGSEA. CDR3 in amino acids: CSVKDRGRDQPQHF. The DNA of the CDR3 is TGCAGCGTTAAGGACAGGGGGCGCGATCAGCCCCAGCATTTT.

The CDR3 loop reads CASSALRGGKPHPTQYF. CDR3 DNA sequence: TGTGCCAGCAGCGCGCTCCGAGGGGGTAAGCCCCACCCTACGCAGTATTTT. This chain joins TRBV11-2 and TRBJ2-3, with D tentatively TRBD1 (6 bases). Germline CDR1 is SGHAT and CDR2 is FQNNGV. The CDR3 sequence is 17 residues long. V was shortened by 5 bases and J by 8 bases, with 26 bases between the two germline ends.

The chain has TRBV6-5 and TRBJ1-2, with 9 bases identical to TRBD1. This CDR3 is 15 amino acids long. Germline V gene lookup returns CDR1 MNHEY and CDR2 SVGAGI. J lost 4 bases, V lost 6 bases, and 9 bases had no gene match. The CDR3 here is CASRPTGGAAYGYTF. CDR3 bases: TGTGCCAGCAGACCAACAGGGGGCGCGGCCTATGGCTACACCTTC.

This chain joins TRBV29-1 and TRBJ2-3; 8 nucleotides align to TRBD1. This CDR3 contains 13 residues. J gave up 3 bases and V 6 bases, and 5 bases lay outside the gene matches. CDR1 is SQVTM and CDR2 is ANQGSEA in the germline V gene. The CDR3 loop reads CSVTGDLTDTQYF. The CDR3 coding sequence is TGCAGCGTGACAGGGGATTTGACAGATACGCAGTATTTT.

The J gene is TRBJ1-2, the V gene TRBV5-1, with 8 positions matching TRBD1. Per the germline V gene, CDR1 is SGHRS and CDR2 is YFSETQ. The CDR3 spans 14 residues. V gave up 2 bases and J gave up 5 bases; unmatched junction bases: 5. The DNA for the CDR3 is TGCGCCAGCAGCTTCGGGACAGGCCAGTATGGCTACACCTTC. Protein product: CASSFGTGQYGYTF.

CDR3 residues: CASRDPTGENEKLFF. The CDR3 region has the DNA TGTGCCAGCAGGGATCCTACAGGTGAAAATGAAAAACTGTTTTTT. The gene calls are TRBV7-9 and TRBJ1-4; a possible D gene is TRBD1 (5 bases). Trimming took 6 bases from V and 5 from J, leaving 16 bases between them. CDR1 SEHNR and CDR2 FQNEAQ come from the germline V gene (reference sequence). This CDR3 region has 15 residues.

The rearrangement uses TRBV19 and TRBJ1-1; TRBD1 is a possible D gene (6 bases). V was clipped by 4 bases and J by 6 bases, with 18 bases between them. The CDR3 sequence is 15 residues long. Germline CDR1 reads LNHDA; CDR2 reads SQIVND (reference sequence). The CDR3 DNA is TGTGCCAGTAGTACAGGGGTCATTGAGGCCGCTGAAGCTTTCTTT. The encoded protein is CASSTGVIEAAEAFF.

This chain links TRBV4-1 with TRBJ1-3, with D possibly being TRBD1 (6 bases). In germline, CDR1 is MGHRA, CDR2 YSYEKL. Trimming cost V 4 bases and J 0 bases, with 10 bases left between them. The CDR3 is 15 residues long. CDR3 sequence reads: CASSPDRLSGNTIYF. Here the CDR3 DNA reads TGCGCCAGCAGCCCGGACAGACTCTCTGGAAACACCATATATTTT.

The V call is TRBV5-1, the J call TRBJ2-7, with TRBD1 matching 9 bases. Per the germline V gene, CDR1 is SGHRS and CDR2 is YFSETQ. Germline trimming cut 4 bases from V and 3 bases from J; bases unmatched to any gene: 8. This CDR3 comprises 15 residues. CDR3 sequence reads: CASSKGQGAVYEQYF. In DNA form, the CDR3 reads TGCGCCAGCAGCAAGGGACAGGGTGCCGTCTACGAGCAGTACTTC.

The chain uses TRBV6-4 and TRBJ2-7, with D perhaps TRBD2 (5 bases). Germline CDR1 reads MRHNA; CDR2 reads SNTAGT. V lost 8 bases, J lost 5 bases, and 13 bases lay in between. CDR3 length equals 12 residues. CDR3 amino acids: CASSDWPDEQYF. In DNA, the CDR3 is TGTGCCAGCTCGGACTGGCCGGACGAGCAGTACTTC.

The chain carries TRBV5-5 and TRBJ2-1, with 12 bases matching TRBD2. CDR3 length: 16 residues. J was trimmed by 8 bases and V by 3 bases; bases with no gene match: 9. Germline V gene lookup returns CDR1 SGHKS and CDR2 YYEKEE (reference sequence). CDR3 nucleotide sequence: TGTGCCAGCAGCTCACTAGCGGGAGGTTTACTCCATGAGCAGTTCTTC. It codes for CASSSLAGGLLHEQFF.

The V gene is TRBV7-3, the J gene TRBJ2-5, with D perhaps TRBD2 (6 bases). The CDR3 spans 14 residues. V gave up 0 bases and J gave up 9 bases, with 14 bases separating them. CDR1 is SGHTA and CDR2 is FQGTGA in the germline V gene. The CDR3 region has the DNA TGTGCCAGCAGCTTAACGCTGGAGGGTGGGGCCCAGTACTTC. It specifies CASSLTLEGGAQYF.

The chain is built from TRBV4-2 and TRBJ2-2; a possible D gene is TRBD1 (6 bases). Trimming left V 1 base short and J 2 bases short, with 17 bases between. CDR1 is LGHNA, CDR2 YNFKEQ, per germline. CDR3 size: 18 residues. The DNA for the CDR3 is TGTGCCAGCAGCCAAGCCTGGGGGCCTCAGCCAAACACCGGGGAGCTGTTTTTT. It specifies CASSQAWGPQPNTGELFF.

J is TRBJ1-2 and V is TRBV27; 9 nucleotides agree with TRBD1. Per germline, CDR1 MNHEY and CDR2 SMNVEV (reference sequence). V dropped 6 bases and J dropped 1; count of bases not matched to a gene: 6. The length of the CDR3 is 15 residues. The CDR3 spells CASRNPGQGNYGYTF. The DNA of the CDR3 is TGTGCCAGCAGGAATCCGGGACAGGGTAACTATGGCTACACCTTC.

This clone was seen many times. The chain couples TRBV3-1 (or the pseudogene TRBV3-2) to TRBJ1-2, with TRBD1 as a possible D gene (5 bases). CDR1 and CDR2 (germline): LGHDT, YNNKEL (reference sequence). Trimming pared 2 bases from V and 8 bases from J, leaving 15 bases between. This CDR3 comprises 14 residues. The CDR3 protein is CASSQLAGKGGYTF. The CDR3 nucleotides are TGTGCCAGCAGCCAATTAGCAGGGAAGGGAGGCTACACCTTC.

This chain links TRBV6-5 with TRBJ2-2; 9 bases agree with TRBD1. Germline trimming cut 5 bases from V and 7 bases from J; bases unmatched to any gene: 5. The germline CDR1 and CDR2 sequences are MNHEY and SVGAGI. CDR3 length equals 14 residues. CDR3 sequence reads: CASSRDRAGGELFF. The CDR3 DNA sequence: TGTGCCAGCAGTAGGGACAGGGCTGGCGGGGAGCTGTTTTTT.

The chain joins TRBV5-8 to TRBJ1-3; 7 bases line up with TRBD1. Per germline, CDR1 SGHTS and CDR2 YDEGEE. V lost 6 bases, J lost 2 bases, and 11 bases stayed unmatched. The CDR3 has 16 amino acids. CDR3 sequence: CASKRRRQGAGNTIYF. CDR3 sequence (DNA): TGTGCCAGCAAGCGACGAAGGCAGGGGGCTGGAAACACCATATATTTT.

The chain carries TRBV3-1 (or the pseudogene TRBV3-2) and TRBJ1-1, with D hard to call. Germline loops: CDR1 LGHDT, CDR2 YNNKEL (reference sequence). Trimming removed 6 bases at V and 5 bases at J, with 13 bases between. CDR3 length: 13 amino acids. The CDR3 sequence: CASSRGKSTEAFF. DNA of the CDR3: TGTGCCAGCAGTCGGGGTAAGAGTACTGAAGCTTTCTTT.

The chain couples TRBV5-1 to TRBJ2-7; TRBD2 matches 12 bases. V trimming: 4 bases; J trimming: 1 base; junction bases outside the gene matches: 6. The CDR3 is made up of 16 amino acids. Germline V gives CDR1 SGHRS, CDR2 YFSETQ. The DNA of the CDR3 is TGCGCCAGCAGCATTGGGACTAGCGGGCTGTCCTACGAGCAGTACTTC. The encoded protein is CASSIGTSGLSYEQYF.

The chain employs TRBV5-6 and TRBJ1-5; D gene unclear. The V gene lost 3 bases and the J gene lost 8 bases, with 12 bases spanning the gap. The CDR3 consists of 13 residues. The V gene's germline CDR1 is SGHDT and CDR2 YYEEEE. CDR3 amino acids: CASSYNLREPQHF. In DNA, the CDR3 is TGTGCCAGCAGCTATAACTTACGTGAGCCCCAGCATTTT.

The chain carries TRBV6-5 and TRBJ1-1, with TRBD1 matching over 7 bases. Germline CDR1 and CDR2: MNHEY and SVGAGI. V was clipped by 2 bases and J by 1 base; unmatched bases: 4. The CDR3 length is 15 residues. The CDR3 loop reads CASSYPGQTNTEAFF. The CDR3 region has the DNA TGTGCCAGCAGTTACCCGGGACAGACGAACACTGAAGCTTTCTTT.

This chain's CDR3 is CASSLGQLNYEQYF. The DNA for the CDR3 is TGTGCCAGCAGCTTAGGACAGCTAAACTACGAGCAGTACTTC. V gene TRBV13 combines with J gene TRBJ2-7; D gene uncertain. Germline V lookup: CDR1 PRHDT, CDR2 FYEKMQ (reference sequence). The CDR3 consists of 14 residues. Trimming shortened V by 0 bases and J by 3 bases, and 9 bases separated the two germline ends.